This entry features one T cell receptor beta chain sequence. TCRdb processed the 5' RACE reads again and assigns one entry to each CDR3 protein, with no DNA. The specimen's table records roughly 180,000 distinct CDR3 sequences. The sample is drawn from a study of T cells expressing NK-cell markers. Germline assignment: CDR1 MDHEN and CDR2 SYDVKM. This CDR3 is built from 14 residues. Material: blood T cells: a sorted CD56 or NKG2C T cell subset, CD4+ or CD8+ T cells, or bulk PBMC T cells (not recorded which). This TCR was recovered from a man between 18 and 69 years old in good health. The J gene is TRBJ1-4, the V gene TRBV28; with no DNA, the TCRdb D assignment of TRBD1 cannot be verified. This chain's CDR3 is CASSLLGTDEKLFF.